What follows are 17 T cell receptor beta chains derived from one specimen sequenced in a study of control samples from healthy donors and cancer patients. The table came from immunoSEQ multiplex PCR; TCRdb's copy has only in-frame clones and leaves some out. The sample yields 40,000 to 60,000 clones, 85% to 90% seen once. Sequenced: PBMCs. Source of these receptors: a middle-aged man with head and neck cancer.

The genes are TRBV28 and TRBJ2-2; TRBD2 matches 9 bases. This CDR3 region has 14 residues. Germline CDR1 MDHEN, CDR2 SYDVKM. Trimming removed 9 bases from V and 3 bases from J; junction bases left unmatched: 5. This CDR3 is CASGREGDTGELFF. Written as DNA, the CDR3 is TGTGCCAGTGGGCGGGAGGGGGACACCGGGGAGCTGTTTTTT.

This chain connects TRBV28 to TRBJ2-1; TRBD1 agrees at 8 bases. This CDR3 is built from 13 residues. V lost 2 bases and J lost 10; bases outside the gene matches: 4. CDR1 is MDHEN and CDR2 is SYDVKM in the germline V gene. CDR3 sequence reads: CASSLIGQGEQFF. The CDR3 DNA reads TGTGCCAGCAGTTTAATCGGACAGGGAGAGCAGTTCTTC.

The J gene is TRBJ2-5, the V gene TRBV11-3; D is unclear. Trimming stripped 1 base from V and 4 bases from J, with 7 bases between. There are 13 residues in the CDR3. The germline V gene has CDR1 SGHNT and CDR2 YENEEA. Here the CDR3 DNA reads TGTGCCAGCAGCTTAGGGACGGTAGAGACCCAGTACTTC. Translated, it gives CASSLGTVETQYF.

This chain uses TRBV7-2 with TRBJ1-4, with D possibly TRBD1 on 6 matching bases. This CDR3 has 15 amino acids. V lost 5 bases and J lost 4, with 14 bases in between. Germline-derived CDR1 and CDR2 are SGHTA and FQGNSA. CDR3 protein: CASSQRGVLNEKLFF. For the CDR3, the DNA is TGTGCCAGCAGCCAGAGGGGGGTGCTTAATGAAAAACTGTTTTTT.

The chain recombines TRBV5-5 with TRBJ2-7; perhaps D is TRBD1 or TRBD2 (6 bases each). V was clipped by 4 bases and J by 6 bases, with 14 bases between them. CDR1 and CDR2 from the germline V gene are SGHKS and YYEKEE (reference sequence). CDR3 length: 13 residues. The CDR3 coding sequence is TGTGCCAGCAGCCCACCGGGGGCAGGCGAGCAGTACTTC. Its translation: CASSPPGAGEQYF.

The chain joins TRBV10-2 to TRBJ2-1; 12 bases line up with TRBD2. This CDR3 spans 13 amino acids. V shed 5 bases, J shed 7 bases, and the junction held 0 bases outside the gene matches. Germline V gene sequence: CDR1 WSHSY, CDR2 SAAADI. The CDR3, as DNA: TGCGCCAGCAGTCTAGCGGGAGGGAATGAGCAGTTCTTC. Protein: CASSLAGGNEQFF.

This clone was recorded once. The V call is TRBV3-1 (or the pseudogene TRBV3-2), the J call TRBJ1-2; the D is unclear. CDR1 and CDR2 from the germline V gene are LGHDT and YNNKEL (reference sequence). The germline V and J ends were trimmed by 2 bases and 4 bases, with 23 bases remaining between them. This CDR3 comprises 18 residues. CDR3: CASSQRTGCGLAGYGYTF. The CDR3 DNA sequence: TGTGCCAGCAGCCAAAGGACGGGATGTGGACTGGCGGGCTATGGCTACACCTTC.

The gene calls are TRBV7-8 and TRBJ1-2, with D uncertain. The V gene lost 4 bases and the J gene lost 5 bases, with 8 bases spanning the gap. This CDR3 region has 12 residues. Germline-derived CDR1 and CDR2 are SGHVS and FQNEAQ. The CDR3 protein is CASSSRLYGYTF. The CDR3 coding sequence is TGTGCCAGCAGCTCTCGTCTTTATGGCTACACCTTC.

The V call is TRBV5-4, the J call TRBJ2-5; TRBD2 aligns across 7 bases. V was pared by 0 bases and J by 4 bases, with 6 bases of the junction left unmatched. CDR3 length: 15 amino acids. CDR1 is SGHNT, CDR2 YYREEE, per germline (reference sequence). The CDR3 protein is CASSLGKGEGETQYF. In DNA, the CDR3 is TGTGCCAGCAGCTTGGGTAAAGGGGAGGGAGAGACCCAGTACTTC.

This clone showed up just a few times. The chain uses TRBV3-1 (or the pseudogene TRBV3-2) and TRBJ2-7; D is uncertain. Per the germline V gene, CDR1 is LGHDT and CDR2 is YNNKEL (reference sequence). This CDR3 comprises 11 residues. The V end was cut by 3 bases, the J end by 4 bases, with 4 bases between. The CDR3 DNA reads as TGTGCCAGCAGCCACGGTTACGAGCAGTACTTC. Translating gives CASSHGYEQYF.

The chain couples TRBV28 to TRBJ1-1; D gene ambiguous. This CDR3 is 12 amino acids long. Trimming shortened V by 3 bases and J by 6 bases, and 8 bases separated the two germline ends. Germline-derived CDR1 and CDR2 are MDHEN and SYDVKM. The chain's CDR3 is CASSFRGPEAFF. CDR3 nucleotide sequence: TGTGCCAGCAGTTTCCGAGGCCCTGAAGCTTTCTTT.

This chain uses TRBV9 with TRBJ2-2; TRBD2 is a possible D gene (6 bases). V lost 2 bases, J lost 1 base, and 9 bases lay in between. Germline CDR1 reads SGDLS; CDR2 reads YYNGEE. The CDR3 length is 15 residues. CDR3 amino acids: CASSVLGGNTGELFF. The CDR3 region has the DNA TGTGCCAGCAGCGTTTTGGGGGGGAACACCGGGGAGCTGTTTTTT.

The chain uses TRBV5-6 and TRBJ1-2, with D perhaps matching TRBD1 (6 bases). The CDR3 totals 16 residues. The V end was cut by 4 bases, the J end by 1 base, with 17 bases between. Germline V gives CDR1 SGHDT, CDR2 YYEEEE. CDR3: CASSPKTGLGNYGYTF. Written as DNA, the CDR3 is TGTGCCAGCAGCCCGAAAACAGGGTTGGGTAACTATGGCTACACCTTC.

As regards this clone: Other DNA sequences in this sample translate to the same CDR3. The chain uses TRBV9 and TRBJ2-2, with D hard to call. This CDR3 is built from 12 residues. Germline assignment: CDR1 SGDLS and CDR2 YYNGEE. V was shortened by 2 bases and J by 5 bases, with 4 bases between the two germline ends. The CDR3: CASSVRTGELFF. In DNA, the CDR3 is TGTGCCAGCAGCGTCCGGACCGGGGAGCTGTTTTTT.

The chain recombines TRBV5-1 with TRBJ2-7; 7 nucleotides agree with TRBD1. This CDR3 region has 14 residues. Germline-derived CDR1 and CDR2 are SGHRS and YFSETQ. The V gene end was trimmed by 4 bases and the J gene end by 7 bases; junction bases not matched to a gene: 11. The CDR3 DNA is TGCGCCAGCAGCCCCGGACAGGTCCCCGGGGAGCAGTACTTC. Protein product: CASSPGQVPGEQYF. Full variable domain (outside the CDR3, taken from reference TRBV5-1 and TRBJ2-7): KAGVTQTPRYLIKTRGQQVTLSCSPISGHRSVSWYQQTPGQGLQFLFEYFSETQRNKGNFPGRFSGRQFSNSRSEMNVSTLELGDSALYLCASSPGQVPGEQYFGPGTRLTVT.

This chain joins TRBV7-3 and TRBJ2-6; unclear D gene. The CDR3 is made up of 17 amino acids. Germline CDR1 and CDR2: SGHTA and FQGTGA. V lost 2 bases and J 0 bases, leaving 11 bases between the germline ends. The CDR3 is CASSLLGYGSGANVLTF. As DNA, the CDR3 is TGTGCCAGCAGCTTACTGGGGTACGGCTCTGGGGCCAACGTCCTGACTTTC.

This clone was seen a handful of times. The V call is TRBV27, the J call TRBJ2-7; D unresolved. The CDR3 has 13 residues. With 3 bases removed from V and 0 bases from J, the gap between germline ends came to 6 bases. The V gene's germline CDR1 is MNHEY and CDR2 SMNVEV (reference sequence). In DNA, the CDR3 is TGTGCCAGCAGTTTCCGTAGCTCCTACGAGCAGTACTTC. It yields the protein CASSFRSSYEQYF.